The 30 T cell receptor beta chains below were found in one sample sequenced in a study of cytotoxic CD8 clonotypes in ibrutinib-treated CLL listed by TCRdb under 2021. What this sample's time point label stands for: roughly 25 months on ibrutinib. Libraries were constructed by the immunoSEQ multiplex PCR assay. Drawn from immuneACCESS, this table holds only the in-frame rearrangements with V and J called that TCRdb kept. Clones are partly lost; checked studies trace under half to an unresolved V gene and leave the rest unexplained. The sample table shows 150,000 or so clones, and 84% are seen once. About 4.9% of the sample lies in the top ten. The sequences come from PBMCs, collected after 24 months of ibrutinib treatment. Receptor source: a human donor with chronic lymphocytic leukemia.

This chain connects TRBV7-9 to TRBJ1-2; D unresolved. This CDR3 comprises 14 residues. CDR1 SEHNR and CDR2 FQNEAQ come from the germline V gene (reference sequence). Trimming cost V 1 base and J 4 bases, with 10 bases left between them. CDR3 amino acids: CASSLGFSGYGYTF. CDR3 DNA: TGTGCCAGCAGCTTAGGATTCTCGGGCTATGGCTACACCTTC.

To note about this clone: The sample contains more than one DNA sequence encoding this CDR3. CDR3 in amino acids: CASSTPYEQYF. The CDR3 DNA sequence: TGTGCCAGCTCGACGCCCTACGAGCAGTACTTC. The chain is built from TRBV28 and TRBJ2-7; D ambiguous. The CDR3 has 11 residues. V lost 8 bases to trimming and J lost 2 bases, with 7 bases between them. Germline V gives CDR1 MDHEN, CDR2 SYDVKM.

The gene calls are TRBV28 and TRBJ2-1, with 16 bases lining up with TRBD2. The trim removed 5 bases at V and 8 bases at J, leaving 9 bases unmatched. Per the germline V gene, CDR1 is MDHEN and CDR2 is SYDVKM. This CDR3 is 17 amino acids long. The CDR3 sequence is CASSPLGLAGGEDEQFF. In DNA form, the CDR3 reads TGTGCCAGCAGTCCGTTGGGACTAGCGGGAGGGGAGGATGAGCAGTTCTTC.

In nucleotides, the CDR3 is TGTGCCAGCAGTTGGCTAGCGGGAGTACACGAGCAGTACTTC. Protein product: CASSWLAGVHEQYF. J is TRBJ2-7 and V is TRBV28; TRBD2 matches 10 bases. In germline, CDR1 is MDHEN, CDR2 SYDVKM. Unmatched junction bases numbered 5, after V lost 4 bases and J lost 5 bases. The CDR3 consists of 14 residues.

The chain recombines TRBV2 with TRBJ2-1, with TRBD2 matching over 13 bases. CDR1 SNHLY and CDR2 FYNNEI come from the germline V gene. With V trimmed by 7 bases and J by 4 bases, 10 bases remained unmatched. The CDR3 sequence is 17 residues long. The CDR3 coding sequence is TGTGCCAGCAAGGAGGGGACTAGCGGGAAAAGGTACAATGAGCAGTTCTTC. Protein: CASKEGTSGKRYNEQFF.

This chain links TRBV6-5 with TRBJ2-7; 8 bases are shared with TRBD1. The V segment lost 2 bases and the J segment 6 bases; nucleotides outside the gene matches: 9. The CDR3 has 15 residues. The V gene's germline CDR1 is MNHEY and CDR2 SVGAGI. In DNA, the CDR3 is TGTGCCAGCAGTTACGGGTTGTCAGGGGGCGGCGAGCAGTACTTC. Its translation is CASSYGLSGGGEQYF.

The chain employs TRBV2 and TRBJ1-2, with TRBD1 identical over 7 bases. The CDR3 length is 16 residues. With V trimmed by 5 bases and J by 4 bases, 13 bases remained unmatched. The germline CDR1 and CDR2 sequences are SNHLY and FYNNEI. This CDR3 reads CASSSGGTREVYGYTF. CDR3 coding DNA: TGTGCCAGCAGTTCAGGGGGGACGAGGGAAGTCTATGGCTACACCTTC.

CDR3 residues: CASSSPPGGGTEAFF. The CDR3 DNA sequence: TGTGCCAGCAGTTCTCCCCCCGGGGGGGGCACTGAAGCTTTCTTT. The gene calls are TRBV7-9 and TRBJ1-1, with D perhaps TRBD1 (5 bases). The CDR3 runs to 15 residues. Germline V gene lookup returns CDR1 SEHNR and CDR2 FQNEAQ (reference sequence). With 6 bases removed from V and 4 bases from J, the gap between germline ends came to 18 bases.

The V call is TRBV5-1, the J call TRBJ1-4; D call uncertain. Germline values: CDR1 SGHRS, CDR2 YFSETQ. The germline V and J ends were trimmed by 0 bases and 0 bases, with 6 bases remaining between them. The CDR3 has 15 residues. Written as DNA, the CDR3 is TGCGCCAGCAGCTTGGCCCCAGCAACTAATGAAAAACTGTTTTTT. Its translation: CASSLAPATNEKLFF.

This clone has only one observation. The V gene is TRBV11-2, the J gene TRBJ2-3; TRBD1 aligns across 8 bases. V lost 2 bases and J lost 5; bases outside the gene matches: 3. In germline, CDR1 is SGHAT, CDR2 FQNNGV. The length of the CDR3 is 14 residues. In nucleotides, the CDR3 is TGTGCCAGCAGCTTACGACAGGGGTTAGATACGCAGTATTTT. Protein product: CASSLRQGLDTQYF.

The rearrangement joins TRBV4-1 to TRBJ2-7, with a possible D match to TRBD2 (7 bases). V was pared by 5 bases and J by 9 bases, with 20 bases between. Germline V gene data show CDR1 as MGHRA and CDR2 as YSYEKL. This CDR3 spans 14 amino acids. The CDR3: CASSYRDIPGGQYF. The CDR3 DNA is TGCGCCAGCAGCTATCGGGACATCCCGGGGGGGCAGTACTTC.

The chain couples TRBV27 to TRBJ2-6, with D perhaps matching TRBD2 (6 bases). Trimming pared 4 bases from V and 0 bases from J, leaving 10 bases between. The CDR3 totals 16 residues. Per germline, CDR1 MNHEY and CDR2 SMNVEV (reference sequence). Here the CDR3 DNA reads TGTGCCAGCAGTTCAACCGGGAGCTCTGGGGCCAACGTCCTGACTTTC. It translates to CASSSTGSSGANVLTF. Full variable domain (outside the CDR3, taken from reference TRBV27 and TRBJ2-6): EAQVTQNPRYLITVTGKKLTVTCSQNMNHEYMSWYRQDPGLGLRQIYYSMNVEVTDKGDVPEGYKVSRKEKRNFPLILESPSPNQTSLYFCASSSTGSSGANVLTFGAGSRLTVL.

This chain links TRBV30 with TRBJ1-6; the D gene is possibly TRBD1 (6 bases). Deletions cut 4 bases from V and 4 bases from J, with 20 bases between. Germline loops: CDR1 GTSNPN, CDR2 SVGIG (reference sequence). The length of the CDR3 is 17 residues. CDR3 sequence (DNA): TGTGCCTGGAACCAACGAGGGGGTAATGTTTATAATTCACCCCTCCACTTT. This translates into CAWNQRGGNVYNSPLHF.

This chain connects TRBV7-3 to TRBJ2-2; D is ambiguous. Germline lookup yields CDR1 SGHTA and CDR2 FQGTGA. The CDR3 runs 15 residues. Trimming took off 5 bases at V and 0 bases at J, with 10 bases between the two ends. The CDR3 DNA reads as TGTGCCAGCAGCGAGAAGATCGCGAACACCGGGGAGCTGTTTTTT. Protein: CASSEKIANTGELFF.

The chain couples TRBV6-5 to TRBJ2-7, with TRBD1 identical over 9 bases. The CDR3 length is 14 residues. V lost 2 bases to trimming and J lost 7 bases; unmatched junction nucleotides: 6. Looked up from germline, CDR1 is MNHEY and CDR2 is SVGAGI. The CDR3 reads CASSYPRTGAEQYF. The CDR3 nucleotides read TGTGCCAGCAGTTACCCTAGGACAGGGGCGGAGCAGTACTTC.

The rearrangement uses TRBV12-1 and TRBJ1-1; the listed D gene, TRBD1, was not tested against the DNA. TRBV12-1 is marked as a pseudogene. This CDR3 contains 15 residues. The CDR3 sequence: CASSPPGQKNTEAFF. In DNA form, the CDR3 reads TGTGCCAGCAGCCCACCGGGACAGAAGAACACTGAAGCTTTCTTT.

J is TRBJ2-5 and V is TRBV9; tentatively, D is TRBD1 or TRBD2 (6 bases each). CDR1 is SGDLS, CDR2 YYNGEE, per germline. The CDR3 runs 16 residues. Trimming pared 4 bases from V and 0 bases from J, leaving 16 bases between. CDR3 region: CASSTIGGRYQETQYF. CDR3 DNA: TGTGCCAGCAGCACCATAGGGGGGAGGTACCAAGAGACCCAGTACTTC.

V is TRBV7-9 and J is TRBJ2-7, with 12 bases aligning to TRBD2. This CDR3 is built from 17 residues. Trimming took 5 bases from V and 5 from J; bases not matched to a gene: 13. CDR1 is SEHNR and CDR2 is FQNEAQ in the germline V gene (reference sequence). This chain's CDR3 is CASSPLAGGYQGDEQYF. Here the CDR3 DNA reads TGTGCCAGCAGCCCACTAGCGGGGGGCTACCAGGGCGACGAGCAGTACTTC.

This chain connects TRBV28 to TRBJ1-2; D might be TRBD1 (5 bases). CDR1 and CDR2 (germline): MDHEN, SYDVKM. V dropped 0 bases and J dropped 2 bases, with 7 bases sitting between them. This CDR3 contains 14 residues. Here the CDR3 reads CASSLWGENYGYTF. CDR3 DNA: TGTGCCAGCAGTTTATGGGGGGAGAACTATGGCTACACCTTC.

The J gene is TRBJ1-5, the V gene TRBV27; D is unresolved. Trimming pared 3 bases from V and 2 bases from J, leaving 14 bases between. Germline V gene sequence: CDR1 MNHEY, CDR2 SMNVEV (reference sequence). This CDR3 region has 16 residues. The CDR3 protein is CASSLSKGGRNQPQHF. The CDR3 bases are TGTGCCAGCAGTTTGTCTAAGGGCGGGCGCAATCAGCCCCAGCATTTT.

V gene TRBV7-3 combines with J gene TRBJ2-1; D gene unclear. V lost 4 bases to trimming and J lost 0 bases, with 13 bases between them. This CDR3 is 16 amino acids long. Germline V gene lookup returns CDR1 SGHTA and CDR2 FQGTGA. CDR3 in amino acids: CASSSQGGSSYNEQFF. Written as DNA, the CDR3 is TGTGCCAGCAGCTCCCAAGGCGGAAGCTCCTACAATGAGCAGTTCTTC.

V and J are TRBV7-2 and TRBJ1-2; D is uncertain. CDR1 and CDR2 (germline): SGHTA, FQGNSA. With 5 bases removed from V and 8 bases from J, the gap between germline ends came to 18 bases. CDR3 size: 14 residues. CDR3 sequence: CASSKLVGLEGYTF. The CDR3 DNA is TGTGCCAGCAGCAAGCTAGTGGGGTTAGAAGGCTACACCTTC.

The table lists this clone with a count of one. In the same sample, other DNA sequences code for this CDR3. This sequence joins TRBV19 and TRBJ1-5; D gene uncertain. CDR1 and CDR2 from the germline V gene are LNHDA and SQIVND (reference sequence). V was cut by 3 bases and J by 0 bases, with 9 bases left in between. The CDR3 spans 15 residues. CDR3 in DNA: TGTGCCAGTAGTATCTCCAGGAATAGCAATCAGCCCCAGCATTTT. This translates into CASSISRNSNQPQHF.

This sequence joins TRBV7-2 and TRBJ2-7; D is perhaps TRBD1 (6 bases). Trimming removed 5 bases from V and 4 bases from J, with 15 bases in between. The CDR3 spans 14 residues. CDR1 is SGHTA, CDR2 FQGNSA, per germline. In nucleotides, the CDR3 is TGTGCCAGCAGCCCCGACAGGTCCTATTACGAGCAGTACTTC. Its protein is CASSPDRSYYEQYF.

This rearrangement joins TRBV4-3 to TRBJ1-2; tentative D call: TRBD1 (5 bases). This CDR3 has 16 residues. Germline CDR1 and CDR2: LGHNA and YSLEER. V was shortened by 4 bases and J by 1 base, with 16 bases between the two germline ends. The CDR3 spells CASSPTGLGVNYGYTF. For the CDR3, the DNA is TGCGCCAGCAGCCCTACGGGACTAGGGGTTAACTATGGCTACACCTTC.

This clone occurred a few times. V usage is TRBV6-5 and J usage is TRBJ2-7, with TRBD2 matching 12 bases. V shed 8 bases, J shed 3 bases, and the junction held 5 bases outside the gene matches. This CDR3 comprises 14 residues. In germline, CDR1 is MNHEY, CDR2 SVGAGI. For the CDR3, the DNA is TGTGCCAGCGTTCGACTAGCGGGAGACTACGAGCAGTACTTC. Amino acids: CASVRLAGDYEQYF.

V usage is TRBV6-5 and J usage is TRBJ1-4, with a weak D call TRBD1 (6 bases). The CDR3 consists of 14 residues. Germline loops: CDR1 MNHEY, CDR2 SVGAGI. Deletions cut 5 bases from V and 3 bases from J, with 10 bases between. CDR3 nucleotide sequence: TGTGCCAGCAGTCGACAGGAAGCTAATGAAAAACTGTTTTTT. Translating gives CASSRQEANEKLFF.

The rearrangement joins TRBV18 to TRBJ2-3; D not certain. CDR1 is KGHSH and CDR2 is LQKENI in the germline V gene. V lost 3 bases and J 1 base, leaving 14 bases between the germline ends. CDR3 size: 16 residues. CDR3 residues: CASSPPGSVRTDTQYF. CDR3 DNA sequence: TGTGCCAGCTCACCCCCTGGTTCAGTCCGCACAGATACGCAGTATTTT.

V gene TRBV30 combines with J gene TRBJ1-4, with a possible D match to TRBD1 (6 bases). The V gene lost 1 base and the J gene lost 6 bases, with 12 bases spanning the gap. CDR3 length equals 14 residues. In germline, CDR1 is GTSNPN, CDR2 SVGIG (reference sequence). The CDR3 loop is CAWSATGLHEKLFF. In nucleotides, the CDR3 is TGTGCCTGGAGTGCTACAGGGCTCCATGAAAAACTGTTTTTT.

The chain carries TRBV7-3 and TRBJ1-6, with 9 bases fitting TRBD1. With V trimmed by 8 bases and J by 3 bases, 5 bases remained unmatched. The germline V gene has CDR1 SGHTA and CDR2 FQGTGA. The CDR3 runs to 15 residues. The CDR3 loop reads CASRDRDFYNSPLHF. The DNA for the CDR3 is TGTGCCAGCCGGGACAGGGATTTCTATAATTCACCCCTCCACTTT.